The subject of this entry is one TCR beta chain. This sample stems from a study of T-cell memory formation after mild COVID-19. In TCRdb, the 5' RACE reads were re-called with MiXCR into one record per CDR3 protein. The sample carries roughly 110,000 distinct CDR3 sequences, under 15% recorded once. The ends were cut back, 2 bases at V and 7 bases at J, with 14 bases in the middle. Per germline, CDR1 MNHEY and CDR2 SVGAGI. The CDR3 totals 15 residues. This TCR derives from an adult woman who had mild COVID-19 (a few samples of this study predate the infection). Cell type and time point are not known. The rearrangement uses TRBV6-5 and TRBJ2-2; D is ambiguous. Material: PBMCs or a T cell subset sorted from them (not recorded which). CDR3 nucleotide sequence: TGTGCCAGCAGTTACACCCGCTTTTCGGACGGGGAGCTGTTTTTT. Protein product: CASSYTRFSDGELFF.